A single sample gave rise to the 16 T cell receptor delta chains below, sequenced in a study of gamma-delta chains in newborns, infants, children. TCRdb reanalysed the reads with CATT. This repertoire shows around 11,000 delta-chain clones, approximately 3.6% found once; its top ten account for 7.5% to 9.5%. The specimen was blood. These TCRs come from a child who was a newborn, infant or young child, either healthy, febrile or measles-vaccinated (not recorded which).

Points on this clone: A clone one base away is much larger, so this may be a read error. The J gene is TRDJ3, the V gene TRDV2; perhaps TRDD3 as D (6 bases). CDR1 and CDR2 (germline): GEAIGNYY, EKD. CDR3 size: 19 residues. CDR3 DNA sequence: TGTGCCTGTGACACGATGGGATCCAGGCCCTCCTGGGGCACCCGACAGATGTTTTTC. Translating gives CACDTMGSRPSWGTRQMFF.

Only a few counts were recorded for this clone. This rearrangement joins TRDV2 to TRDJ1; 9 bases line up with TRDD3. The CDR3 loop spans 18 amino acids. After removal of 3 bases from V and 0 bases from J, the junction contained 13 bases not matched to a gene. Germline lookup yields CDR1 GEAIGNYY and CDR2 EKD. CDR3 region: CACDSGGLSAEYTDKLIF. The CDR3 DNA is TGTGCCTGTGACTCTGGGGGATTATCGGCGGAGTACACCGATAAACTCATCTTT.

There are a few counts of this clone. The chain joins TRDV1 to TRDJ1; TRDD3 might be the D (6 bases). The length of the CDR3 is 19 residues. Trimming stripped 1 base from V and 9 bases from J, with 30 bases between. Germline-derived CDR1 and CDR2 are TSWWSYY and QGS. DNA for the CDR3: TGTGCTCTTGGGGAACGGTGGATACAGGTTGGGGTGGAACCCGGCGAACTCATCTTT. Translating it yields CALGERWIQVGVEPGELIF.

This clone is labeled medium-sized. The chain uses TRDV2 and TRDJ1; 10 nucleotides align to TRDD3. Germline V lookup: CDR1 GEAIGNYY, CDR2 EKD. With V trimmed by 3 bases and J by 2 bases, 2 bases remained unmatched. The CDR3 has 14 residues. As DNA, the CDR3 is TGTGCCTGTGACTTACTGGGGGATACCGATAAACTCATCTTT. This sequence encodes CACDLLGDTDKLIF.

The rearrangement links TRDV1 to TRDJ1; 12 bases align to TRDD3. The J gene is absent in TCRdb and was assigned here via DNA matching to germline. J was trimmed by 0 bases and V by 1 base; bases with no gene match: 27. The CDR3 is 25 residues long. CDR1 TSWWSYY and CDR2 QGS come from the germline V gene. CDR3 amino acids: CALGEPGGFGHNPTGGYWYTDKLIF. As DNA, the CDR3 is TGTGCTCTTGGGGAACCCGGCGGATTTGGGCACAACCCCACTGGGGGATACTGGTACACCGATAAACTCATCTTT.

In its sample, this clone was seen a few times. The chain is built from TRDV3 and TRDJ1, with TRDD3 matching over 13 bases. Germline assignment: CDR1 TVYSNPD and CDR2 GDNSRS (reference sequence). The CDR3 runs 20 residues. With V trimmed by 4 bases and J by 0 bases, 20 bases remained unmatched. In DNA, the CDR3 is TGTGCCTCCCATGCTCGTTACTGGGGGATACGCTGTGCTCACACCGATAAACTCATCTTT. It is translated as CASHARYWGIRCAHTDKLIF.

The chain recombines TRDV1 with TRDJ1, with TRDD3 matching 8 bases. Germline V gene lookup returns CDR1 TSWWSYY and CDR2 QGS. Losses at the gene ends were 2 bases for V and 0 bases for J; bases not matched to a gene: 29. The length of the CDR3 is 24 residues. The CDR3 region has the DNA TGTGCTCTTGGGGAAGGGGTATCCCGACTGGGGGGTACGGAGCTCTCTTTCTACACCGATAAACTCATCTTT. It yields the protein CALGEGVSRLGGTELSFYTDKLIF.

This clone has just a few counts. The protein in this entry is translated from the DNA; at residue 10 it differs from the protein listed in TCRdb. The J gene is TRDJ1, the V gene TRDV2, with a tentative D call TRDD3 (6 bases). The V and J ends lost 3 bases and 4 bases respectively, with 17 bases between them. The germline CDR1 and CDR2 sequences are GEAIGNYY and EKD. CDR3 length equals 15 residues. The CDR3 here is CACDPWGAYSDKLIF. The CDR3 region has the DNA TGTGCCTGTGACCCATGGGGGGCGTACAGCGATAAACTCATCTTT.

The sample holds a few counts of this clone. V is TRDV2 and J is TRDJ3, with TRDD3 matching 8 bases. V lost 0 bases to trimming and J lost 2 bases; unmatched junction nucleotides: 8. CDR1 is GEAIGNYY and CDR2 is EKD in the germline V gene. This CDR3 contains 19 residues. The CDR3 loop is CACDTVGDTAAWDTRQMFF. CDR3 in DNA: TGTGCCTGTGACACCGTAGGGGATACAGCCGCCTGGGACACCCGACAGATGTTTTTC.

Comment on this clone: Other DNA variants within this sample encode the same CDR3. The chain uses TRDV1 and TRDJ1; the D call may be TRDD2 or TRDD3 (5 bases each). CDR3 length: 19 amino acids. CDR1 and CDR2 (germline): TSWWSYY, QGS. V lost 4 bases and J lost 0, with 24 bases in between. Here the CDR3 reads CALGGPLPTRGLHTDKLIF. The CDR3, as DNA: TGTGCTCTTGGGGGTCCCCTCCCTACCCGGGGGCTTCACACCGATAAACTCATCTTT.

The table lists this clone with a few counts. This likely reflects a read error, since a far larger clone is one base away. Other DNA sequences in this specimen translate into the identical CDR3. V usage is TRDV2 and J usage is TRDJ1; 9 positions agree with TRDD3. This CDR3 has 15 amino acids. With V trimmed by 3 bases and J by 3 bases, 7 bases remained unmatched. Germline CDR1 reads GEAIGNYY; CDR2 reads EKD. For the CDR3, the DNA is TGTGCCTGTGACCCACTAGGGGATACGTCCGATAAACTCATCTTT. Translated, it gives CACDPLGDTSDKLIF.

About this clone itself: This sequence may be a read error, since a much larger clone differs from it by one base. The chain is built from TRDV2 and TRDJ2, with 10 bases lining up with TRDD3. Germline CDR1 GEAIGNYY, CDR2 EKD. The CDR3 runs to 16 residues. The V segment lost 0 bases and the J segment 7 bases; nucleotides outside the gene matches: 7. CDR3 amino acids: CACDTLLGDGGAQLFF. For the CDR3, the DNA is TGTGCCTGTGACACCCTACTGGGGGATGGGGGAGCACAACTCTTCTTT.

This clone was observed a handful of times. This chain links TRDV1 with TRDJ1, with 8 bases fitting TRDD3. This CDR3 has 17 residues. The V gene's germline CDR1 is TSWWSYY and CDR2 QGS. The trim removed 5 bases at V and 1 base at J, leaving 12 bases unmatched. The CDR3 nucleotides are TGTGCTCTTGGGCCCCCTGGGGGGGATAGTCGCACCGATAAACTCATCTTT. It translates to CALGPPGGDSRTDKLIF.

This clone appeared a few times. TCRdb's protein for this DNA is that of a much larger clone and differs from the translation at residue 14, likely a read error; the protein shown is the DNA translation. The J gene is TRDJ1, the V gene TRDV2; D call uncertain. Germline assignment: CDR1 GEAIGNYY and CDR2 EKD. Trimming removed 4 bases from V and 13 bases from J, with 30 bases in between. The CDR3 has 16 residues. CDR3 nucleotide sequence: TGTGCCTGTGATCCACTTCGTCAACCTGACCGGACAGGCCCCATCTTT. Protein: CACDPLRQPDRTGPIF.

This chain uses TRAV29/DV5 with TRDJ1; tentatively, D is TRDD3 (5 bases). Trimming removed 0 bases from V and 0 bases from J, with 21 bases in between. CDR1 and CDR2 (germline): NSMFDY, ISSIKDK. The CDR3 is made up of 18 amino acids. The CDR3 loop reads CAASAGPFGAHNTDKLIF. The CDR3 DNA is TGTGCAGCAAGCGCCGGGCCTTTTGGGGCTCACAACACCGATAAACTCATCTTT.

A remark on this clone: Compared with germline, one end of the junction differs, possibly owing to a read error. The gene calls are TRDV1 and TRDJ1, with no clear D. Germline lookup yields CDR1 TSWWSYY and CDR2 QGS. The CDR3 has 16 amino acids. The CDR3 coding sequence is TGTGCTCTTGGGGGACGTGTACTTCTATACACCGATAAACTAATCTTT. It translates to CALGGRVLLYTDKLIF.